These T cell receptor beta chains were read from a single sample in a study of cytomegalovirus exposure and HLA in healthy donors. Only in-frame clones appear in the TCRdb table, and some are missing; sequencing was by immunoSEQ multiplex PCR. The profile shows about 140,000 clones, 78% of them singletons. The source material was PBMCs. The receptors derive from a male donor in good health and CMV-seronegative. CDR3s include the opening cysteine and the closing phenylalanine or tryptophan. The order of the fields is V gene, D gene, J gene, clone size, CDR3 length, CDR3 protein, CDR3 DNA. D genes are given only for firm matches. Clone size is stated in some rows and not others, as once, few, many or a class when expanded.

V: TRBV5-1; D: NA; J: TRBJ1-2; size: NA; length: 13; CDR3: CASSIWVRGGYTF; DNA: TGCGCCAGCAGTATCTGGGTGAGAGGTGGCTACACCTTC
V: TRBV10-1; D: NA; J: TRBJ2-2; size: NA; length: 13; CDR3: CASSEVLTGELFF; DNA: TGCGCCAGCAGTGAGGTCCTAACCGGGGAGCTGTTTTTT
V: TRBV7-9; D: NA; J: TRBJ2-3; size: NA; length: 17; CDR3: CASSLDRTHTSTDTQYF; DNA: TGTGCCAGCAGCTTAGACAGGACCCATACAAGCACAGATACGCAGTATTTT
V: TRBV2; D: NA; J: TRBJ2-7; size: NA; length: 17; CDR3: CASRIRLTAGEHYEQYF; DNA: TGTGCCAGCAGGATTCGACTTACGGCCGGCGAACACTACGAGCAGTACTTC
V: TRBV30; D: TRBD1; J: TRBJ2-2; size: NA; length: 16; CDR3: CAWSPLGGLGPGELFF; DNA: TGTGCCTGGAGTCCACTAGGGGGCCTCGGTCCCGGGGAGCTGTTTTTT
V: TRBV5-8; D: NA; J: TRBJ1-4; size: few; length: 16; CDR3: CASSLGRVVLNEKLFF; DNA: TGTGCCAGCAGCTTGGGGAGGGTGGTACTTAATGAAAAACTGTTTTTT
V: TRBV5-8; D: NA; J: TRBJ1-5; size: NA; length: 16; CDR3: CASSSTPQGSNQPQHF; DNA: TGTGCCAGCAGCTCGACACCGCAGGGTTCCAATCAGCCCCAGCATTTT
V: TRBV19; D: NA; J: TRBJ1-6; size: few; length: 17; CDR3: CATPPTFGGAGTSPLHF; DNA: TGTGCCACTCCCCCAACGTTTGGGGGCGCAGGAACTTCACCCCTCCACTTT
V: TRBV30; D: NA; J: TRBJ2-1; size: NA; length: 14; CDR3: CAWLGSYSYNEQFF; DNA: TGTGCCTGGCTGGGGAGCTACTCCTACAATGAGCAGTTCTTC
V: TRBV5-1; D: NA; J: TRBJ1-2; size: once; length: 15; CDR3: CASSLEGGEAYGYTF; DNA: TGCGCCAGCAGCCTGGAGGGGGGGGAGGCCTATGGCTACACCTTC
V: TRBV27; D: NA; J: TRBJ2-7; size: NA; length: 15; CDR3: CASSLSDSSSYEQYF; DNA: TGTGCCAGCAGTTTAAGTGACAGTAGCTCCTACGAGCAGTACTTC
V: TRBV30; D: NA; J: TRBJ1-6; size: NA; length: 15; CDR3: CAWMGAVGGNSPLHF; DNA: TGTGCCTGGATGGGGGCCGTAGGGGGAAATTCACCCCTCCACTTT
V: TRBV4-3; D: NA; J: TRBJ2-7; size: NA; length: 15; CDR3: CASSQIGQTSYEQYF; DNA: TGCGCCAGCAGCCAAATAGGACAGACTTCCTACGAGCAGTACTTC
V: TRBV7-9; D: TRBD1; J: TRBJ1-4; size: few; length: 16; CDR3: CASSSGTGVTNEKLFF; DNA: TGTGCCAGCAGCTCCGGGACAGGGGTAACTAATGAAAAACTGTTTTTT
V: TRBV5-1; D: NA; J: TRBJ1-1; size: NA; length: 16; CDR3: CASRWAVIGQNTEAFF; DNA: TGCGCCAGCAGGTGGGCCGTTATAGGCCAGAACACTGAAGCTTTCTTT
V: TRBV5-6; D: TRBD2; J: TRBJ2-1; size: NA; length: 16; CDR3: CASSESGRVLYNEQFF; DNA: TGTGCCAGCAGCGAAAGCGGGAGGGTTCTCTACAATGAGCAGTTCTTC
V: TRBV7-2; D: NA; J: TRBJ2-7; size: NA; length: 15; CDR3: CASSLGLAVGYEQYF; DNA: TGTGCCAGCAGCTTAGGGCTAGCTGTTGGCTACGAGCAGTACTTC
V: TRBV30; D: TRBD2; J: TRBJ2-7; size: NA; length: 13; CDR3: CAWRGSGTREQYF; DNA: TGTGCCTGGAGAGGTAGCGGGACTCGGGAGCAGTACTTC
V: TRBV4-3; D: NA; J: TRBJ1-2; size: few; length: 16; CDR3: CASSQQTQGSHYGYTF; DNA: TGCGCCAGCAGCCAGCAAACTCAGGGGAGTCACTATGGCTACACCTTC
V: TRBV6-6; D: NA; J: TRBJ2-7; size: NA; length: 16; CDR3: CASSYPGQRSSYEQYF; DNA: TGTGCCAGCAGTTACCCGGGACAAAGGAGCTCCTACGAGCAGTACTTC
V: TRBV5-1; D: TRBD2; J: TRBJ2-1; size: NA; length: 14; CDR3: CASSPGLVEDEQFF; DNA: TGCGCCAGCAGCCCGGGACTAGTGGAAGATGAGCAGTTCTTC
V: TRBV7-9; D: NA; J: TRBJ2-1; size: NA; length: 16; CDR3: CASSLGGGLAYNEQFF; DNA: TGTGCTAGCAGCTTAGGAGGGGGCCTGGCCTACAATGAGCAGTTCTTC
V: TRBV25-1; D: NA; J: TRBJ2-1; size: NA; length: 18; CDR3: CASSEPQMGLGGYNEQFF; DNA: TGTGCCAGCAGTGAACCCCAGATGGGGCTAGGAGGGTACAATGAGCAGTTCTTC
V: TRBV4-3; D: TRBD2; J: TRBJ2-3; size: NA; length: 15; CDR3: CASSLAGASTDTQYF; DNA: TGCGCCAGCAGCCTAGCGGGGGCTAGCACAGATACGCAGTATTTT
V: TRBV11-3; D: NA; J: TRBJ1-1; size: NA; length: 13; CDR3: CASSSPGWTEAFF; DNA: TGTGCCAGCAGCTCGCCCGGGTGGACTGAAGCTTTCTTT
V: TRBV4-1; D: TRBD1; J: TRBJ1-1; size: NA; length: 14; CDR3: CASSQGQMNTEAFF; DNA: TGCGCCAGCAGCCAGGGACAGATGAACACTGAAGCTTTCTTT
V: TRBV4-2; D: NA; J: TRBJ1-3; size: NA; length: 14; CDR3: CATPGFTGGNTIYF; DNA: TGTGCCACCCCCGGCTTCACGGGAGGAAACACCATATATTTT
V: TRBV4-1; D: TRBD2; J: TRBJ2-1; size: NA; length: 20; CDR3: CASSQVGPNRLAGGGNEQFF; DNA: TGCGCCAGCAGCCAAGTCGGCCCGAACCGACTAGCGGGAGGAGGGAATGAGCAGTTCTTC
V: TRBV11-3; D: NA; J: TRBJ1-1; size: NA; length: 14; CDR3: CASSLVSGNTEAFF; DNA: TGTGCCAGCAGCTTAGTGTCAGGGAACACTGAAGCTTTCTTT
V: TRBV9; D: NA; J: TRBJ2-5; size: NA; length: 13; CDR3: CASSASYPGDQYF; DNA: TGTGCCAGCAGCGCCTCTTATCCGGGTGACCAGTACTTC
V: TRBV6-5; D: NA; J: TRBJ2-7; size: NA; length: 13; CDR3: CATARDSAYEQYF; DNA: TGTGCCACCGCGCGGGACTCGGCCTACGAGCAGTACTTC
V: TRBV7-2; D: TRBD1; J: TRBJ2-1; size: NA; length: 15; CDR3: CASSEGQGGMNEQFF; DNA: TGTGCCAGCAGCGAGGGACAGGGTGGAATGAATGAGCAGTTCTTC
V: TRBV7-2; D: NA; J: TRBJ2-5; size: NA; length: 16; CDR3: CASSPRKGHLQETQYF; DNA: TGTGCCAGCAGCCCACGAAAGGGACATCTCCAAGAGACCCAGTACTTC